The T cell receptor beta chain described here comes from a study of blood T cell repertoires in COVID-19. Researchers sorted participants into cohorts using their self-reported clinical history. Per the original methods: From reference gene primer amplification, estimates of nucleated cell counts were derived. Clones were sequenced by immunoSEQ multiplex PCR, and TCRdb holds only the in-frame ones, with some missing. V and J calls and clone size come straight from that table; D and trimming were deduced from the DNA. The table shows a few hundred thousand clones, with 80% occurring only once. V gave up 2 bases and J gave up 7 bases; unmatched junction bases: 8. Germline CDR1 and CDR2: MNHEY and SVGEGT. The CDR3 extends over 15 amino acids.

This TCR derives from a man younger than 40 with acute COVID-19. Sequencing used PBMCs or T cells enriched from blood (not recorded which). J is TRBJ2-1 and V is TRBV6-2 or TRBV6-3; 7 nucleotides line up with TRBD2. The CDR3 DNA follows: TGTGCCAGCAGTTACCCCGGGACTAATATAAATGAGCAGTTCTTC. Its protein product is CASSYPGTNINEQFF.